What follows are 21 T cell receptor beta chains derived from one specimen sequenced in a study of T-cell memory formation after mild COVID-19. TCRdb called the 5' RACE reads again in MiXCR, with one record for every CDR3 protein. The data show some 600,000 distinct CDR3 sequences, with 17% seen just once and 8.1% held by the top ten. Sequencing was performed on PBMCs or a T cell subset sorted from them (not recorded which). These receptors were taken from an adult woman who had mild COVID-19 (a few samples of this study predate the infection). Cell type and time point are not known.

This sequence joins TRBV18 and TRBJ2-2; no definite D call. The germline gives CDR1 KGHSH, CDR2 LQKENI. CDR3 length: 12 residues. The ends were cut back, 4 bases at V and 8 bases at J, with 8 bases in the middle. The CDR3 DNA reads TGTGCCAGCTCACAAAATCGGGGGGAGCTGTTTTTT. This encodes CASSQNRGELFF.

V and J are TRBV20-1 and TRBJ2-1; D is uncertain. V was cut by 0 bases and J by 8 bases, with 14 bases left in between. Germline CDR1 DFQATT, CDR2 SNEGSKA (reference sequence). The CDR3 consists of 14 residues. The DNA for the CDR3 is TGCAGTGCTAGAGATTATGGGATGGCCCATGAGCAGTTCTTC. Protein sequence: CSARDYGMAHEQFF.

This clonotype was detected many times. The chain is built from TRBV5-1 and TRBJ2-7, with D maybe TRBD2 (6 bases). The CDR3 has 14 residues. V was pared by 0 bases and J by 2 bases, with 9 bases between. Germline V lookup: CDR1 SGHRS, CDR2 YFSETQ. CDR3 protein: CASSLGAGTYEQYF. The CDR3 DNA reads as TGCGCCAGCAGCTTGGGGGCGGGAACCTACGAGCAGTACTTC.

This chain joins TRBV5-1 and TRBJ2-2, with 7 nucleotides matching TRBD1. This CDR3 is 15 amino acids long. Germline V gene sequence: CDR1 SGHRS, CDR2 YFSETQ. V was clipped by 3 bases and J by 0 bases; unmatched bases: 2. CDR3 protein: CASSYDRANTGELFF. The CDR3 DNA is TGCGCCAGCAGCTACGACAGGGCGAACACCGGGGAGCTGTTTTTT.

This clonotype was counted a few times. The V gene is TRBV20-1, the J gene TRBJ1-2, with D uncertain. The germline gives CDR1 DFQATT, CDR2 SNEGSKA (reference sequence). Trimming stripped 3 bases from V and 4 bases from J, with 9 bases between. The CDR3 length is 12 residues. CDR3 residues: CSARPEGYGYTF. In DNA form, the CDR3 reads TGCAGTGCTAGGCCGGAGGGCTATGGCTACACCTTC.

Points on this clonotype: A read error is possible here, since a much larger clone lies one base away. In DNA, the CDR3 is TGTGCCAGCACTTTCGGGGATACGCAGTATTTT. Translation gives CASTFGDTQYF. This rearrangement joins TRBV25-1 to TRBJ2-3, with D unresolved. The V end was cut by 7 bases, the J end by 6 bases, with 8 bases between. Germline CDR1 MGHDK, CDR2 SYGVNS. The length of the CDR3 is 11 residues. The full variable domain, completed using reference TRBV25-1 and TRBJ2-3, is EADIYQTPRYLVIGTGKKITLECSQTMGHDKMYWYQQDPGMELHLIHYSYGVNSTEKGDLSSESTVSRIRTEHFPLTLESARPSHTSQYLCASTFGDTQYFGPGTRLTVL.

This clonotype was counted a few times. Here the CDR3 DNA reads TGTGCCGCCATCTCCCGGGACACAACCTACGAGCAGTACTTC. Its translation: CAAISRDTTYEQYF. This sequence joins TRBV12-3 or TRBV12-4 and TRBJ2-7, with D maybe TRBD1 (6 bases). This CDR3 spans 14 amino acids. Trimming took 11 bases from V and 2 from J, leaving 19 bases between them.

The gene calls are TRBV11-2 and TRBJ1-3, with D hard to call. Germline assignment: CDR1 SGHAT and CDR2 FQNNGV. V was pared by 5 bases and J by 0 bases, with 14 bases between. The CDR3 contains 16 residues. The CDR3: CASSHPPGNSGNTIYF. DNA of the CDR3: TGTGCCAGCAGCCATCCCCCGGGGAACTCTGGAAACACCATATATTTT.

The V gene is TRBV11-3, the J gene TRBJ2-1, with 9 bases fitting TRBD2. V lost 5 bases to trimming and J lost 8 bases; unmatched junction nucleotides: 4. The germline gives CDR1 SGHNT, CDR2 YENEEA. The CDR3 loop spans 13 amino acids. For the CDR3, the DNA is TGTGCCAGCAGCGGGGGACTAGCCCATGAGCAGTTCTTC. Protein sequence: CASSGGLAHEQFF. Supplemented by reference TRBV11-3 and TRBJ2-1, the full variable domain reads EAGVVQSPRYKIIEKKQPVAFWCNPISGHNTLYWYLQNLGQGPELLIRYENEEAVDDSQLPKDRFSAERLKGVDSTLKIQPAELGDSAVYLCASSGGLAHEQFFGPGTRLTVL.

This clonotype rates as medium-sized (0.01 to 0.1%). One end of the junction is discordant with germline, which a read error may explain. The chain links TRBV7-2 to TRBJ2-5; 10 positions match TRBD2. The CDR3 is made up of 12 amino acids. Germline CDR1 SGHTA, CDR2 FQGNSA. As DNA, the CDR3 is TGTGCCAGCAGCTTTGAGCGGGAGGGCCTGCACTTC. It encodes CASSFEREGLHF.

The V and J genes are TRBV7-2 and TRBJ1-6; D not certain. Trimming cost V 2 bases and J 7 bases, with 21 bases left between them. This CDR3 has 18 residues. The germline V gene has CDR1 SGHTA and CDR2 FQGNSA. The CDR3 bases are TGTGCCAGCAGCTTATTTGTGGCCAGAATCCCCCGGAATTCACCCCTCCACTTT. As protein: CASSLFVARIPRNSPLHF.

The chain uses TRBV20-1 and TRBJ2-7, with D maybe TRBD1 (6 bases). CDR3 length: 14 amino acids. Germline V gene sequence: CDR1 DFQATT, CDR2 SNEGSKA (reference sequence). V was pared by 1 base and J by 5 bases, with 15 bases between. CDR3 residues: CSARATGPRDEQYF. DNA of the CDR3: TGCAGTGCTAGAGCGACAGGCCCTCGCGACGAGCAGTACTTC.

The CDR3 nucleotides are TGTGCCAGCAGCTTAGTTACACCTTACAATGAGCAGTTCTTC. Its translation: CASSLVTPYNEQFF. The chain employs TRBV7-9 and TRBJ2-1, with D hard to call. Germline-derived CDR1 and CDR2 are SEHNR and FQNEAQ (reference sequence). Deletions cut 1 base from V and 4 bases from J, with 8 bases between. The CDR3 has 14 amino acids.

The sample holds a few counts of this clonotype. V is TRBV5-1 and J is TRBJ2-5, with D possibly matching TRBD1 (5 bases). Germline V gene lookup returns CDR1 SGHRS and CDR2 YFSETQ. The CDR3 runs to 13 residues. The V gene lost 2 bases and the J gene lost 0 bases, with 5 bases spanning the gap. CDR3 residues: CASSLQDQETQYF. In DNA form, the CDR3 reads TGCGCCAGCAGCTTACAGGACCAAGAGACCCAGTACTTC.

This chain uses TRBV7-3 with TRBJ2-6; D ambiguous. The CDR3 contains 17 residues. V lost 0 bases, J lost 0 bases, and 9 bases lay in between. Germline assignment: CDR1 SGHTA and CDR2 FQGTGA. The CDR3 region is CASSLTGSSSGANVLTF. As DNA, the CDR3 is TGTGCCAGCAGCTTAACAGGGTCGAGCTCTGGGGCCAACGTCCTGACTTTC. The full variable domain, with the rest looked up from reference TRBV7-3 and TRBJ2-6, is GAGVSQTPSNKVTEKGKYVELRCDPISGHTALYWYRQSLGQGPEFLIYFQGTGAADDSGLPNDRFFAVRPEGSVSTLKIQRTERGDSAVYLCASSLTGSSSGANVLTFGAGSRLTVL.

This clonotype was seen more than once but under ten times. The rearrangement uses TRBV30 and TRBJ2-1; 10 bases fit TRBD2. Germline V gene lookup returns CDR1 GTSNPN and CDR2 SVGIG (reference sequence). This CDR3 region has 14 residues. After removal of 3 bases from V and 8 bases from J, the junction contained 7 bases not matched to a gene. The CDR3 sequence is CAWRSGGAWDEQFF. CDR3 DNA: TGTGCCTGGAGAAGCGGGGGGGCCTGGGATGAGCAGTTCTTC.

CDR3 residues: CASSQEWGVQGGNQPQHF. CDR3 bases: TGTGCCAGCAGCCAAGAGTGGGGAGTGCAGGGGGGCAATCAGCCCCAGCATTTT. The genes are TRBV4-2 and TRBJ1-5; TRBD1 aligns across 7 bases. The CDR3 has 18 amino acids. Looked up from germline, CDR1 is LGHNA and CDR2 is YNFKEQ. The junction had 10 bases not matched to a gene; V was cut back by 0 bases and J by 2 bases.

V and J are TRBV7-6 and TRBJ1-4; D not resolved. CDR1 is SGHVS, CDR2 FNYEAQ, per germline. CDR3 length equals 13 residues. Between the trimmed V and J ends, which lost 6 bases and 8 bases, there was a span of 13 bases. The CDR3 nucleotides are TGTGCCAGCAGTTACCACACGGGGGAAAAACTGTTTTTT. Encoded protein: CASSYHTGEKLFF.

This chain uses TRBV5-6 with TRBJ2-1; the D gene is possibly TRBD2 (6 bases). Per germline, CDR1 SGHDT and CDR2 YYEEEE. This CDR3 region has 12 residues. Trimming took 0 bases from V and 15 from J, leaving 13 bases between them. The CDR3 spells CASSLVRSEGFF. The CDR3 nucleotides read TGTGCCAGCAGCTTGGTGAGGTCGGAGGGGTTCTTC.

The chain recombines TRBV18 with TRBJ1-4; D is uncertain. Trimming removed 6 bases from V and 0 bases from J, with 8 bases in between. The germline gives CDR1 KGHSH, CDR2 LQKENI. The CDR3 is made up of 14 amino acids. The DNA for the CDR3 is TGTGCCAGCTCCCGAGTTGCAACTAATGAAAAACTGTTTTTT. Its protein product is CASSRVATNEKLFF.

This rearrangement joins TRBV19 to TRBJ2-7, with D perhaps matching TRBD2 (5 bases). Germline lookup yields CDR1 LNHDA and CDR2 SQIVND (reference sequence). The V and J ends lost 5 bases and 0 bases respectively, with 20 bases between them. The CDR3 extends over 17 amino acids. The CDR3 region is CASSVASLALSSYEQYF. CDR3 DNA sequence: TGTGCCAGTAGTGTAGCCTCCCTAGCTCTGAGCTCCTACGAGCAGTACTTC.